These 10 T cell receptor beta chains came from one sample sequenced in a study of PD-1 blockade in classical Hodgkin lymphoma (dated by TCRdb to the early 2020s). Library construction relied on the immunoSEQ multiplex PCR assay. TCRdb re-hosts the immuneACCESS table, in-frame sequences only. Its copies lack some clones; in the studies checked, an unresolved V gene accounts for under half of them, and the cause for the rest is not known. The sample yields 2,500 to 3,000 clones; 63% were counted once. The ten largest clonotypes hold roughly a third of the sample. The sample's time point label, decoded: cycle 1 day 1 (C1D1), immediately before nivolumab initiation. Every trial patient had relapsed following autologous stem cell transplantation, and prior brentuximab vedotin exposure was what differed among cohorts A, B and C. Using a Miltenyi CD8+ T cell isolation kit, CD8+ T cells were purified from thawed PBMCs through magnetic negative selection.

Source: CD8+ T cells from blood, taken at baseline. The source of these receptors is a human donor with classical Hodgkin lymphoma.

The chain uses TRBV27 and TRBJ2-7; 11 bases fit TRBD2. V lost 5 bases, J lost 2 bases, and 17 bases stayed unmatched. This CDR3 has 19 amino acids. Germline loops: CDR1 MNHEY, CDR2 SMNVEV (reference sequence). In DNA form, the CDR3 reads TGTGCCAGCAGTCCCCAGGGGGCTAGCGGGAGGTCTATAGCCTACGAGCAGTACTTC. Translated, it gives CASSPQGASGRSIAYEQYF.

This chain uses TRBV11-2 with TRBJ2-3; 8 bases are a match to TRBD2. The CDR3 sequence is 16 residues long. CDR1 SGHAT and CDR2 FQNNGV come from the germline V gene. After removal of 2 bases from V and 1 base from J, the junction contained 5 bases not matched to a gene. CDR3 amino acids: CASSLYGGDGTDTQYF. Here the CDR3 DNA reads TGTGCCAGCAGCTTATACGGGGGGGATGGCACAGATACGCAGTATTTT.

By share of the sample, this clone is large. This chain joins TRBV7-8 and TRBJ1-5; TRBD1 might be the D (5 bases). From germline, CDR1 is SGHVS and CDR2 FQNEAQ. V shed 5 bases and J shed 2 bases, with 16 bases lying between them. CDR3 size: 16 residues. DNA for the CDR3: TGTGCCAGCAGCCCTGCCCTTCTGGGGGGCAATCAGCCCCAGCATTTT. Translation gives CASSPALLGGNQPQHF.

The chain joins TRBV7-8 to TRBJ2-7, with 14 bases aligning to TRBD2. Germline V gene sequence: CDR1 SGHVS, CDR2 FQNEAQ. There are 16 residues in the CDR3. V lost 7 bases to trimming and J lost 7 bases; unmatched junction nucleotides: 12. Here the CDR3 DNA reads TGTGCCAGCAACCAACAGGGACTAGCGGGAGCGGGGGAGCAGTACTTC. Translating it yields CASNQQGLAGAGEQYF.

V is TRBV5-6 and J is TRBJ2-6, with D perhaps given as TRBD1 or TRBD2 (5 bases each). Trimming shortened V by 2 bases and J by 0 bases, and 18 bases separated the two germline ends. There are 19 residues in the CDR3. The germline CDR1 and CDR2 sequences are SGHDT and YYEEEE. In DNA, the CDR3 is TGTGCCAGCAGCTTTGGTCGGGGCAGTCCGAGCTCTGGGGCCAACGTCCTGACTTTC. It yields the protein CASSFGRGSPSSGANVLTF.

This sequence joins TRBV7-8 and TRBJ2-3; D is ambiguous. Germline V gene sequence: CDR1 SGHVS, CDR2 FQNEAQ. The length of the CDR3 is 15 residues. V shed 2 bases and J shed 4 bases, with 13 bases lying between them. CDR3: CASSLRPGSADTQYF. The CDR3 nucleotides are TGTGCCAGCAGCTTACGGCCGGGCAGCGCAGATACGCAGTATTTT. Full variable domain (remainder filled in from reference TRBV7-8 and TRBJ2-3): GAGVSQSPRYKVAKRGQDVALRCDPISGHVSLFWYQQALGQGPEFLTYFQNEAQLDKSGLPSDRFFAERPEGSVSTLKIQRTQQEDSAVYLCASSLRPGSADTQYFGPGTRLTVL.

The chain recombines TRBV27 with TRBJ2-5; the match to TRBD1 covers 9 bases. Germline loops: CDR1 MNHEY, CDR2 SMNVEV (reference sequence). There are 18 residues in the CDR3. V gave up 5 bases and J gave up 1 base; unmatched junction bases: 14. CDR3 sequence: CASSNKDRGSIFQETQYF. CDR3 sequence (DNA): TGTGCCAGCAGTAACAAGGACAGGGGCTCCATCTTCCAAGAGACCCAGTACTTC.

CDR3 protein: CASSLAGTGTETEAFF. The CDR3 DNA follows: TGTGCCAGCAGCTTAGCCGGGACAGGGACGGAAACTGAAGCTTTCTTT. V gene TRBV13 combines with J gene TRBJ1-1; 9 bases are a match to TRBD1. The length of the CDR3 is 16 residues. The germline CDR1 and CDR2 sequences are PRHDT and FYEKMQ (reference sequence). Trimming cost V 1 base and J 5 bases; bases outside gene matches: 8. Complete variable domain (other parts from reference TRBV13 and TRBJ1-1): AAGVIQSPRHLIKEKRETATLKCYPIPRHDTVYWYQQGPGQDPQFLISFYEKMQSDKGSIPDRFSAQQFSDYHSELNMSSLELGDSALYFCASSLAGTGTETEAFFGQGTRLTVV.

The chain is built from TRBV7-9 and TRBJ2-1, with 7 bases aligning to TRBD2. The CDR3 sequence is 14 residues long. The V gene's germline CDR1 is SEHNR and CDR2 FQNEAQ (reference sequence). V trimming: 0 bases; J trimming: 4 bases; junction bases outside the gene matches: 0. CDR3 sequence reads: CASSLAGGYNEQFF. The DNA of the CDR3 is TGTGCCAGCAGCTTAGCGGGAGGGTACAATGAGCAGTTCTTC.

V is TRBV14 and J is TRBJ2-1, with D tentatively TRBD2 (6 bases). The V and J ends lost 5 bases and 3 bases respectively, with 11 bases between them. CDR1 SGHDN and CDR2 FVKESK come from the germline V gene. The CDR3 extends over 14 amino acids. This CDR3 is CASSFRGFYNEQFF. The CDR3 DNA follows: TGTGCCAGCAGCTTTCGGGGGTTCTACAATGAGCAGTTCTTC.